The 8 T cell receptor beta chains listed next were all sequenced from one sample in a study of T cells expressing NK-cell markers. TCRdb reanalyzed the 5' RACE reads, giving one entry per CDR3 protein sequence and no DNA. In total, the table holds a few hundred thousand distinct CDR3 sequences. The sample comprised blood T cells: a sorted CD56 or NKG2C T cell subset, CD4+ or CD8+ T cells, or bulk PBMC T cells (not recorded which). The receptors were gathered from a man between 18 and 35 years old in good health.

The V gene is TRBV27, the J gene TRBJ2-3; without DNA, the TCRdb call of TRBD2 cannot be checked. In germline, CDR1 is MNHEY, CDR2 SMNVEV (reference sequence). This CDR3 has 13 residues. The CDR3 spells CASRAAGGNTQYF.

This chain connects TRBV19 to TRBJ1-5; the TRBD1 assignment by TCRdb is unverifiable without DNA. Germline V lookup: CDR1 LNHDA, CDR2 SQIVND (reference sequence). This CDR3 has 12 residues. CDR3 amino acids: CASRGGDQPQHF.

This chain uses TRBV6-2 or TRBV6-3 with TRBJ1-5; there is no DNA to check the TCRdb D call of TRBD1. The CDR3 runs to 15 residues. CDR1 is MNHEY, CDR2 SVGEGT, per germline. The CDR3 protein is CASSDPGQGAQPQHF.

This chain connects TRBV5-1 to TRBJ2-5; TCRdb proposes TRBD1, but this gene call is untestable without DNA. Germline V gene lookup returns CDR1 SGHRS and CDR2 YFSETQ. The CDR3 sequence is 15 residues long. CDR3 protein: CASSPIDRWRETQYF.

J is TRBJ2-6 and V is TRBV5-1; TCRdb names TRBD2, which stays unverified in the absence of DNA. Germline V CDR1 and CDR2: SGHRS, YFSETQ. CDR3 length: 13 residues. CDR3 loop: CASRGGGANVLTF.

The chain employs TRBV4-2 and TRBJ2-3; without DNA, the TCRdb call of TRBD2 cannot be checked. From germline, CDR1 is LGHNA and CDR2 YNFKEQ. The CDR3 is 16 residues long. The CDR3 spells CASSRLLAGGTDTQYF.

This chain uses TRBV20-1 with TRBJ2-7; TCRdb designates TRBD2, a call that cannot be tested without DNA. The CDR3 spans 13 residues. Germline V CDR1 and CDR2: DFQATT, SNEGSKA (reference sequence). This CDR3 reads CSAWTSGRGEQYF.

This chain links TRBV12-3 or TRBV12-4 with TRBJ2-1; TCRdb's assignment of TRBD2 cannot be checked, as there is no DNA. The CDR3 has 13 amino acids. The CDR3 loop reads CASREGGYNEQFF.